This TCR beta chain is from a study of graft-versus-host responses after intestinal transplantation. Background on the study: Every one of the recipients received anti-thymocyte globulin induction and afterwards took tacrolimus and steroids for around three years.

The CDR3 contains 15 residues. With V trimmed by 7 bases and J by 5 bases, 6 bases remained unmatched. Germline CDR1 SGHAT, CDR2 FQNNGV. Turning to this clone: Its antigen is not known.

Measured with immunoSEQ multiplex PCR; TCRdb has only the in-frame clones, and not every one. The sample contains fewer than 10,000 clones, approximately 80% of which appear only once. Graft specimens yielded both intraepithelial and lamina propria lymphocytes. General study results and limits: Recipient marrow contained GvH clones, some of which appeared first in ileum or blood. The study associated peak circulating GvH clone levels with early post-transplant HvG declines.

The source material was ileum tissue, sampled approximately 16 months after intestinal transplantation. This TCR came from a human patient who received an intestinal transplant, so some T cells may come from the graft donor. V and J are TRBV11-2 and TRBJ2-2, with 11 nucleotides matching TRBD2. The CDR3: CASTTSGGRTGELFF. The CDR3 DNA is TGTGCCAGCACCACTAGCGGGGGTAGGACCGGGGAGCTGTTTTTT.